This T cell receptor (beta chain) originates from a study of OX40 agonist ivuxolimab in advanced cancers. TCRdb keeps only in-frame clones here, not all; method: immunoSEQ multiplex PCR. This table has about 46,000 clones, about 91% appearing once. Germline CDR1 is LNHDA and CDR2 is SQIVND (reference sequence). This CDR3 has 13 residues. Trimming took 10 bases from V and 7 from J; bases not matched to a gene: 8. Drawing of blood for sampling happened at baseline, at cycle 4 day 1, and at cycle 7 day 1. This receptor was taken from an adult with an advanced solid tumor such as melanoma, head and neck, liver or kidney cancer. The rearrangement uses TRBV19 and TRBJ2-2, with 8 bases fitting TRBD2. Sequences were derived from CD4+ or CD8+ T cells sorted from blood, sampled in a trial of the OX40 agonist ivuxolimab. The CDR3 DNA sequence: TGTGCCACGGGACTAGTTCGTGTCGGGGAGCTGTTTTTT. This codes for CATGLVRVGELFF.